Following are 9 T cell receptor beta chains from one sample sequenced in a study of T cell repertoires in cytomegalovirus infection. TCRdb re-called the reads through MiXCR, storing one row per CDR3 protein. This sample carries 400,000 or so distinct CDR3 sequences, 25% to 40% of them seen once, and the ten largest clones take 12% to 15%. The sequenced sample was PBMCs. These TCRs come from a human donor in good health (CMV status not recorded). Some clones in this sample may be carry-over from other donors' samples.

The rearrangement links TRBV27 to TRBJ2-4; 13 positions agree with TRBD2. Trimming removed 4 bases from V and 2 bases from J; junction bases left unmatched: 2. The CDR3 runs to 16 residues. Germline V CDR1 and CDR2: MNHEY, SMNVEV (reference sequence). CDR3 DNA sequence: TGTGCCAGCAGTTGGACTAGCGGGGGATCCAAAAACATTCAGTACTTC. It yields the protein CASSWTSGGSKNIQYF.

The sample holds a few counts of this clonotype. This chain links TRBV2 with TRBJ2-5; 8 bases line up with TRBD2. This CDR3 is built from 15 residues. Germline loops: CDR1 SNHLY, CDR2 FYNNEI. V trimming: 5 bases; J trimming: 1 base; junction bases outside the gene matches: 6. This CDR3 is CASSLILAAQETQYF. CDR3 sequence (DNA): TGTGCCAGCAGTTTAATACTAGCGGCCCAAGAGACCCAGTACTTC.

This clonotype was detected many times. CDR3: CASSLEGYEQFF. The CDR3 region has the DNA TGTGCCAGCAGCTTAGAGGGCTATGAGCAGTTCTTC. This chain joins TRBV7-8 and TRBJ2-1; unclear D gene. The CDR3 covers 12 residues. The V end was cut by 1 base, the J end by 8 bases, with 6 bases between. CDR1 and CDR2 (germline): SGHVS, FQNEAQ.

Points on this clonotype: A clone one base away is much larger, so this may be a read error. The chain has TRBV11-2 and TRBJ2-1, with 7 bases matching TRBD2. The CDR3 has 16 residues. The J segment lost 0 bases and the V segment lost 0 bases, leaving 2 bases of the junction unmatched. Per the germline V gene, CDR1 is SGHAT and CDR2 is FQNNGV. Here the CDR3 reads CASSLEPSGSYNEQFF. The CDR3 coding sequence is TGTGCCAGCAGCTTAGAACCTAGCGGCTCCTACAATGAGCAGTTCTTC. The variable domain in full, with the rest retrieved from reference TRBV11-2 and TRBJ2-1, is EAGVAQSPRYKIIEKRQSVAFWCNPISGHATLYWYQQILGQGPKLLIQFQNNGVVDDSQLPKDRFSAERLKGVDSTLKIQPAKLEDSAVYLCASSLEPSGSYNEQFFGPGTRLTVL.

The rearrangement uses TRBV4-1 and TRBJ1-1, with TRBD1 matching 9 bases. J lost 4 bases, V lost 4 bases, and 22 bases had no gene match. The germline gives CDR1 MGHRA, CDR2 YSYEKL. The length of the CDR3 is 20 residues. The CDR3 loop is CASSRPGQGKGLGVSTEAFF. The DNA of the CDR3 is TGCGCCAGCAGCCGCCCGGGACAGGGTAAGGGCCTAGGAGTAAGCACTGAAGCTTTCTTT.

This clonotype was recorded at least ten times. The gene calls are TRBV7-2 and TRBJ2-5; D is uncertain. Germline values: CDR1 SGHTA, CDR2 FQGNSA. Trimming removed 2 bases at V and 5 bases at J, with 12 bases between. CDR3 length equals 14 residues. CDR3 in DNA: TGTGCCAGCAGCTTACTTCCGGGCGGCGAGACCCAGTACTTC. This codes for CASSLLPGGETQYF.

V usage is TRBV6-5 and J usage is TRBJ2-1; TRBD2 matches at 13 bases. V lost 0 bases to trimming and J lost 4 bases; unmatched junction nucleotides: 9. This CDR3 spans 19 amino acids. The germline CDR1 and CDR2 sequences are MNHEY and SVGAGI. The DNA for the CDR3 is TGTGCCAGCAGTTACTCGACTAGCGGGGGGACCAACCAATACAATGAGCAGTTCTTC. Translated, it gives CASSYSTSGGTNQYNEQFF.

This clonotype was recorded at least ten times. As DNA, the CDR3 is TGTGCCAGCAGCTTATTGGTGAACACTGAAGCTTTCTTT. Amino acids: CASSLLVNTEAFF. V gene TRBV7-2 combines with J gene TRBJ1-1; D is uncertain. This CDR3 is 13 amino acids long. The germline gives CDR1 SGHTA, CDR2 FQGNSA. Trimming stripped 2 bases from V and 0 bases from J, with 4 bases between.

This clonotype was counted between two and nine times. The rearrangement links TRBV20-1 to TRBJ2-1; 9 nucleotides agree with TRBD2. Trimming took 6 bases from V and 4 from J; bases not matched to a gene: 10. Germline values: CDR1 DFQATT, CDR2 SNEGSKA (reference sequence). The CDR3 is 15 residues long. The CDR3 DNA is TGCAGTGCCCCCGAGCGGGGGGCCCAATACAATGAGCAGTTCTTC. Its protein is CSAPERGAQYNEQFF.